This T cell receptor beta chain was sequenced for a study of cytomegalovirus exposure and HLA in healthy donors. This clone was found a few times. PCR employed 60 Vbeta and 13 Jbeta primers. Sequencing used immunoSEQ multiplex PCR; TCRdb keeps in-frame clones, though not all of them. Of about 160,000 clones detected, around 72% appear once; the ten largest clones hold approximately 6.8%. Germline V lookup: CDR1 MNHNS, CDR2 SASEGT. The V and J ends lost 2 bases and 9 bases, in that order; junction bases with no gene match: 10. This CDR3 region has 16 residues. The sequence derives from a woman between 40 and 55 years old in good health and CMV-seropositive. The chain recombines TRBV6-1 with TRBJ1-6; 7 nucleotides match TRBD1. The sample was PBMCs. In DNA form, the CDR3 reads TGTGCCAGCAGTGAATTGAGCCAGGGGGGACGTTCACCCCTCCACTTT. Translating it yields CASSELSQGGRSPLHF.